The rows below give T cell receptor beta chains drawn from one sample of a study of OX40 agonist ivuxolimab in advanced cancers. The protocol was immunoSEQ multiplex PCR, while the TCRdb copy is restricted to in-frame clones and leaves out a portion. The sample consists of 80,000 or so clones, roughly 86% of them appearing once. Here the sequenced sample was CD4+ or CD8+ T cells sorted from blood, taken in a trial of the OX40 agonist ivuxolimab. The receptors were sampled from an adult with an advanced solid tumor such as melanoma, head and neck, liver or kidney cancer. Both conserved end residues are part of each CDR3. Fields, in order: J gene, CDR3 length, D gene, clone size, V gene, CDR3 protein, CDR3 DNA. The D gene is left open where the match is weak. Expanded clones are given a class, and other clones once, few, many or no size at all.

TRBJ2-6	14	NA	NA	TRBV30	CAWTGDSGANVLTF	TGTGCCTGGACAGGTGACTCTGGGGCCAACGTCCTGACTTTC
TRBJ1-1	14	TRBD1	NA	TRBV5-1	CASSNQGGVTEAFF	TGCGCCAGCAGCAATCAGGGGGGCGTCACTGAAGCTTTCTTT
TRBJ2-1	13	NA	once	TRBV7-3	CASSLDSYNEQFF	TGTGCCAGCAGCCTGGACAGTTACAATGAGCAGTTCTTC
TRBJ2-1	16	NA	NA	TRBV2	CASSLDSSTENNEQFF	TGTGCCAGCAGTCTGGACAGTTCCACTGAAAACAATGAGCAGTTCTTC
TRBJ2-3	14	TRBD2	NA	TRBV11-2	CASSLKRGTDTQYF	TGTGCCAGCAGCTTAAAGCGGGGAACAGATACGCAGTATTTT
TRBJ2-7	12	NA	NA	TRBV5-1	CASSLEETEQYF	TGCGCCAGCAGCTTGGAGGAAACCGAGCAGTACTTC
TRBJ2-2	11	NA	NA	TRBV6-1	CASSFGGELFF	TGTGCCAGCAGTTTTGGAGGGGAGCTGTTTTTT
TRBJ1-4	13	TRBD1	NA	TRBV7-9	CASSFPGQEKLFF	TGTGCCAGCAGCTTCCCGGGACAGGAAAAACTGTTTTTT
TRBJ2-1	16	TRBD2	NA	TRBV5-1	CASSSLTGTSGGEQFF	TGCGCCAGCAGCTCCCTTACCGGGACTAGCGGGGGTGAGCAGTTCTTC
TRBJ1-5	14	NA	once	TRBV6-5	CASSYSNREQPQHF	TGTGCCAGCAGTTACTCGAACAGGGAGCAGCCCCAGCATTTT
TRBJ2-5	13	NA	NA	TRBV6-1	CASSLGPRETQYF	TGTGCCAGCAGTCTCGGACCCCGTGAGACCCAGTACTTC
TRBJ2-2	13	NA	NA	TRBV6-5	CASTISGTGELFF	TGTGCCAGCACCATCTCGGGGACCGGGGAGCTGTTTTTT
TRBJ1-5	15	NA	NA	TRBV5-4	CASSPSPGVNQPQHF	TGTGCCAGCAGCCCGTCGCCGGGAGTGAATCAGCCCCAGCATTTT
TRBJ2-3	19	TRBD1	NA	TRBV27	CASSLSPLRTGGSTDTQYF	TGTGCCAGCAGTTTATCGCCGTTAAGGACAGGGGGAAGCACAGATACGCAGTATTTT
TRBJ2-7	15	NA	NA	TRBV27	CASSFGAGTGVGQYF	NA
TRBJ1-1	15	NA	NA	TRBV10-2	CASRDATGWGTEAFF	TGCGCCAGCAGAGATGCGACAGGATGGGGAACTGAAGCTTTCTTT
TRBJ2-1	14	TRBD1	NA	TRBV5-6	CASSSGTGVGEQFF	TGTGCCAGCAGCTCAGGGACAGGGGTAGGTGAGCAGTTCTTC
TRBJ1-1	13	NA	NA	TRBV28	CASILPGRGEAFF	TGTGCCAGCATCCTACCGGGACGGGGTGAAGCTTTCTTT
TRBJ2-5	14	NA	NA	TRBV4-3	CASSQEWVLETQYF	TGCGCCAGCAGCCAAGAATGGGTCCTGGAGACCCAGTACTTC
TRBJ1-5	16	NA	NA	TRBV5-4	CASSTGGDLGLRPQHF	TGTGCCAGCAGCACCGGGGGGGACCTAGGGTTACGGCCCCAGCATTTT
TRBJ2-5	13	TRBD2	once	TRBV29-1	CSAKRGGRETQYF	TGCAGCGCGAAGCGGGGGGGCAGGGAGACCCAGTACTTC
TRBJ2-2	16	NA	few	TRBV12-5	CASAPPRGANTGELFF	TGTGCTAGCGCTCCTCCTCGGGGAGCGAACACCGGGGAGCTGTTTTTT
TRBJ1-4	16	TRBD1	NA	TRBV5-1	CASSFTGQATNEKLFF	TGCGCCAGCAGCTTCACGGGACAGGCAACCAATGAAAAACTGTTTTTT
TRBJ2-2	16	NA	NA	TRBV28	CASNPFGTTRSGELFF	TGTGCCAGCAATCCCTTCGGGACAACCCGGTCCGGGGAGCTGTTTTTT
TRBJ1-1	13	NA	NA	TRBV18	CASSPRLWTEAFF	TGTGCCAGCTCACCCCGTTTGTGGACTGAAGCTTTCTTT
TRBJ2-1	12	NA	NA	TRBV5-1	CAIGDYGNEQFF	TGCGCCATAGGTGATTATGGGAATGAGCAGTTCTTC
TRBJ2-3	11	NA	NA	TRBV19	CASSMTDTQYF	TGTGCCAGTAGTATGACAGATACGCAGTATTTT
TRBJ1-1	12	NA	NA	TRBV30	CAWRRGSTEAFF	TGTGCCTGGAGAAGGGGAAGCACTGAAGCTTTCTTT
TRBJ2-1	16	TRBD2	NA	TRBV7-3	CASSSPSGGGANEQFF	TGTGCCAGCAGCTCCCCAAGCGGGGGGGGTGCCAATGAGCAGTTCTTC
TRBJ1-1	14	NA	NA	TRBV4-3	CASSQDYRVTEAFF	TGCGCCAGCAGCCAAGATTACAGGGTAACTGAAGCTTTCTTT
TRBJ1-6	17	NA	NA	TRBV5-1	CASSQSASFRGDSPLHF	TGCGCCAGCAGCCAATCAGCGAGTTTTCGGGGCGATTCACCCCTCCACTTT
TRBJ2-7	15	NA	NA	TRBV5-5	CASSRDGTGPYEQYF	TGTGCCAGCAGCCGTGACGGGACTGGCCCCTACGAGCAGTACTTC
TRBJ2-1	13	NA	NA	TRBV5-4	CASSAGTNNEQFF	TGTGCCAGCAGCGCTGGGACCAACAATGAGCAGTTCTTC
TRBJ1-2	14	TRBD1	few	TRBV5-1	CASSYGQEVGGYTF	TGCGCCAGCAGTTACGGACAGGAGGTTGGTGGCTACACCTTC
TRBJ2-5	16	NA	NA	TRBV14	CASSQERGMVAETQYF	TGTGCCAGCAGCCAAGAACGGGGTATGGTAGCAGAGACCCAGTACTTC
TRBJ2-7	16	TRBD1	NA	TRBV19	CASSPERGQGLDEQYF	TGTGCCAGTAGTCCGGAGAGGGGACAGGGGTTGGACGAGCAGTACTTC
TRBJ1-5	18	NA	NA	TRBV21-1	CASSLGGRYLHGNQPQHF	TGTGCCAGCAGCTTAGGAGGCCGATACCTCCATGGCAATCAGCCCCAGCATTTT
TRBJ2-6	15	NA	NA	TRBV5-1	CASSLASSGANVLTF	TGCGCCAGCAGCTTGGCAAGCTCTGGGGCCAACGTCCTGACTTTC
TRBJ1-5	12	TRBD1	once	TRBV5-5	CASSLDRGPQHF	TGTGCCAGCAGCTTGGACAGGGGACCCCAGCATTTT
TRBJ1-2	15	NA	once	TRBV6-5	CASRQVNPGDYGYTF	TGTGCCAGCAGACAGGTTAACCCGGGGGACTATGGCTACACCTTC
TRBJ1-1	18	NA	NA	TRBV2	CASSPPGLTTKLNTEAFF	TGTGCCAGCAGCCCCCCAGGGTTAACAACGAAACTCAACACTGAAGCTTTCTTT
TRBJ2-1	14	TRBD1	NA	TRBV6-6	CASSYSSGGGEQFF	TGTGCCAGCAGTTACTCATCAGGGGGCGGTGAGCAGTTCTTC
TRBJ2-2	16	NA	NA	TRBV5-1	CASSLAGVSYTGELFF	TGCGCCAGCAGCTTGGCCGGTGTAAGTTATACCGGGGAGCTGTTTTTT
TRBJ2-7	11	TRBD1	NA	TRBV7-8	CASKDRDEQYF	TGTGCCAGCAAAGACAGGGACGAGCAGTACTTC
TRBJ1-2	15	NA	NA	TRBV15	CATSRGQDSLRGYTF	TGTGCCACCAGCAGAGGCCAGGACAGCCTAAGGGGCTACACCTTC